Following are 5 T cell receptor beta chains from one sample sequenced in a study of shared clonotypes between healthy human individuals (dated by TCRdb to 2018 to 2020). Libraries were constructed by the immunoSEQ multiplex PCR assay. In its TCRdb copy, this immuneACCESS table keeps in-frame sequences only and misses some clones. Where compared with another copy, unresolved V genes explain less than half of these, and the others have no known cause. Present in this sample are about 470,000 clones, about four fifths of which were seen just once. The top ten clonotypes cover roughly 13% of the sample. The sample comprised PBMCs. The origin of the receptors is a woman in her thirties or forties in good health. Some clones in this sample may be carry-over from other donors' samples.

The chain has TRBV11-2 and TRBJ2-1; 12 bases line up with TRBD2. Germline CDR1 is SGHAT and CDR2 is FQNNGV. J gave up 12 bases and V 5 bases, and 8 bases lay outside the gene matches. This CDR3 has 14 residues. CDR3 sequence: CASSRILAGGGQFF. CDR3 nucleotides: TGTGCCAGCAGCCGAATACTAGCGGGAGGAGGGCAGTTCTTC.

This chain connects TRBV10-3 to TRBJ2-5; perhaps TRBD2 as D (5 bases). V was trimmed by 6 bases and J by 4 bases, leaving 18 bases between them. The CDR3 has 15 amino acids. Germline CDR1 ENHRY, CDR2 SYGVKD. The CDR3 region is CAIRWTRVASETQYF. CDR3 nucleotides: TGTGCCATCAGATGGACGAGGGTGGCATCAGAGACCCAGTACTTC.

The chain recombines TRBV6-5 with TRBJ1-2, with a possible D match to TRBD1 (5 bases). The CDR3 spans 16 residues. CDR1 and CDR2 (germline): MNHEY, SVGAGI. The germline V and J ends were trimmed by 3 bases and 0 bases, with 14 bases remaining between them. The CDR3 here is CASSYGGPRSNYGYTF. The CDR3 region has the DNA TGTGCCAGCAGTTATGGGGGTCCCCGTTCTAACTATGGCTACACCTTC.

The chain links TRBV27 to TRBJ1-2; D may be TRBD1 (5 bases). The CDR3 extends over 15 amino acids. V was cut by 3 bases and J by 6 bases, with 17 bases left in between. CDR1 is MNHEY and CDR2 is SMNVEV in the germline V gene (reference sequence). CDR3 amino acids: CASSLGGGGPNGYTF. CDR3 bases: TGTGCCAGCAGTTTGGGGGGGGGAGGCCCTAATGGCTACACCTTC.

For the CDR3, the DNA is TGTGCCAGCAGCTTAAGGACAGGGGGTTACAATGAGCAGTTCTTC. As protein: CASSLRTGGYNEQFF. V usage is TRBV11-2 and J usage is TRBJ2-1, with 10 bases fitting TRBD1. Germline CDR1 is SGHAT and CDR2 is FQNNGV. V was clipped by 2 bases and J by 4 bases; unmatched bases: 2. The CDR3 contains 15 residues.